This entry concerns a single TCR beta chain. This record belongs to a study of blood T cell repertoires in COVID-19. Study-wide context: Whether acute or convalescent, the COVID-19 samples came from the United States, Italy and Spain. T cells, B-cell-depleted T cells, or PBMCs supplied cDNA or gDNA.

From germline, CDR1 is WSHSY and CDR2 SAAADI. This CDR3 spans 14 amino acids. Trimming removed 7 bases from V and 4 bases from J; junction bases left unmatched: 6. Authors' methods: Reference gene primer amplification gave estimated nucleated cell counts. The protocol was immunoSEQ multiplex PCR, while the TCRdb copy is restricted to in-frame clones and leaves out a portion. The V and J calls and clone size are taken from that table; D and trimming were inferred from the DNA. The sample lists about 220,000 clones, around 80% seen once, with more than 7% in the top ten. This TCR was sampled from a woman aged 70 to 79 with acute or convalescent COVID-19. Sequencing was done on a sample of peripheral blood. This sequence joins TRBV10-2 and TRBJ2-1; TRBD2 agrees at 8 bases. In DNA form, the CDR3 reads TGCGCCAGCATGGAGGTAGCGGGGTACAATGAGCAGTTCTTC. This encodes CASMEVAGYNEQFF.